The clone carrying this T cell receptor beta chain has a single count. Its antigen is still unknown. CDR1 SEHNR and CDR2 FQNEAQ come from the germline V gene (reference sequence). V was shortened by 5 bases and J by 0 bases, with 11 bases between the two germline ends. The length of the CDR3 is 16 residues. Reverse transcription of about 0.5 to 1 ug RNA used random hexamers. Using its own MiXCR run on the immunoSEQ multiplex PCR reads, TCRdb lists one record per CDR3 protein. The profile shows about 190,000 distinct CDR3 sequences, about 94% of them singletons. This sample stems from a study of CD8 T cells in Susac syndrome. Study-level findings and limits: The authors found no clonal expansion in Susac syndrome CD4+ T cell repertoires. As the study acknowledged, the number of individuals who were part of its TCR sequencing and HLA analysis was relatively small.

The sequenced target, TCR beta, came from blood CD8+ and CD4+ T cells. This TCR came from a human donor with Susac syndrome. The sequenced material came from CD4+ T cells from PBMCs. This chain connects TRBV7-9 to TRBJ2-6; tentatively, D is TRBD1 (6 bases). CDR3 loop: CASSANRASGANVLTF. CDR3 DNA: TGTGCCAGCAGCGCAAACAGGGCCTCTGGGGCCAACGTCCTGACTTTC.